Included here is one T cell receptor beta chain sequence, with context. What this receptor recognizes is not known. Base qualities are not recorded, but no much larger clone differs from it by a single base. The data are from a study of shared clonotypes between healthy human individuals (dated by TCRdb to about 2020). As for the study more broadly: The cohort included three men and two women between 18 and 49 years of age. Per donor, three plates each were used for CD4 naive and CD4 memory, two for CD8 naive, and one for CD8 memory. To estimate repertoire size and how much clonotypes are shared between individuals, the study performed deep sequencing of blood TCR repertoires from a few healthy adults. To increase sequencing depth and limit assay-specific biases, different laboratories used diverse techniques to prepare libraries and sequence TCR repertoires. Each donor's leukapheresis produced roughly between roughly 0.85 and 9 billion PBMCs.

There are 16 amino acids in the CDR3, from cysteine to phenylalanine inclusive. Just the 48-base CDR3 DNA is kept, in frame starting at base 1. For CDR1 and CDR2, the germline V gene lists SGHRS and YFSETQ. V is cut back by 1 base and J by 5 bases, with 11 bases in the junction unmatched. What the study reported, not specific to this receptor: Pairwise subsampling indicated that sequencing depth was expected to affect the degree of clonotype sharing among donors. Because the study included a small number of donors, the genetic and exposure-history diversity represented was limited. When a few donors were compared, the shared fraction of clonotypes was around 5% for naive CD4, around 3.5% for naive CD8, roughly 2.5% for memory CD4, and about 0.36% for memory CD8. Higher generation probabilities were observed for clonotypes shared by all four sorted-subset donors than for non-shared clonotypes. Only blood was sampled, and tissue TCR repertoires likely differ from those in blood. Incomplete sequencing was indicated by rarefaction of sorted-subset datasets, despite the large sequencing depth. Naive subsets generally had larger estimated clonotype richness than memory subsets did.

Healthy HIV-negative adults with no recently reported acute infections or vaccinations were included as donors. Only Caucasian adults living in Nashville, Tennessee, USA were represented among the donors. CD4+ T cells were enriched through magnetic negative selection, after which naive cells were positively selected on CD45RA and the remaining negative fraction served as the memory subset. After blood collection by leukapheresis, PBMCs were isolated using Ficoll-Histopaque density gradient centrifugation and then cryopreserved in the vapor phase of liquid nitrogen. Analytical flow cytometry was used to check the purity and quantity of each magnetically sorted T cell population. From each sorted fraction, genomic DNA was isolated and quantified by UV absorbance on a Nanodrop 2000c. Using the deep immunoSEQ assay, multiplex PCR amplified TCR CDR3 regions from genomic DNA. For each cell subset, the extracted genomic DNA was distributed evenly across all wells of several immunoSEQ 96-well plates, and each plate served as one replicate. Each replicate PCR for sorted subsets received approximately 200 ng genomic DNA, equal to about 30,000 T cell genomes. Purified libraries were measured with a Qubit 3.0 fluorometer, size-checked on a Bioanalyzer 2100, and measured again with the KAPA Library Quantification kit. Every immunoSEQ 96-well plate was sequenced on a dedicated single-read 150-cycle Illumina NextSeq 550 flow cell. In the paper's pipeline: Because only junctional sequences without quality scores were contained in the immunoSEQ output, filtering matching that applied to full-length reads could not be performed. Sequences were annotated with PyIR, a Python wrapper for IgBLAST v1.9, using IMGT germline references to assign V/J genes and CDR3. Reads were filtered out if the reads had weak V/J assignments (E-value above 1e-6), no CDR3, stop codons, out-of-frame junctions, or ambiguous translated residues. V3J clonotypes were defined by identical inferred V gene, J gene, and CDR3 amino acid sequence. The percentage overlap between two repertoires was calculated by dividing the number of shared unique clonotypes by the size of the smaller repertoire. Repertoire richness was assessed with RTK rarefaction, the Chao1 estimator, and Recon v2.1 estimates of unobserved clonotypes. Generation probabilities were computed with OLGA for all TCRbeta clonotypes obtained by the gDNA method from four donors. Here the immuneACCESS table is served through TCRdb, limited to in-frame sequences with V and J called. Missing clones are a known gap in these copies; in checked studies unresolved V genes cover under half, and the rest lacks a known reason. That table is the source of V, J and clone size, and D and trimming were worked out from the DNA. This sample holds around 2.3 million clones; about 94% were observed only once. The ten largest clones capture around 0.13% of the sample.

Sequencing used naive CD4+ T cells sorted from blood. This sample's cell subset or site label indicates: CD45RA+ positively selected. The sequence derives from a man between 18 and 35 years old in good health. The chain is encoded by TRBV5-1 joined to TRBJ2-7; TRBD1 lines up with 8 middle nucleotides. CDR3 sequence: CASSLSSGGAPHEQYF. The nucleotides read TGCGCCAGCAGCTTGAGCTCAGGGGGCGCCCCCCACGAGCAGTACTTC. The CDR3 plus the reference TRBV5-1 and TRBJ2-7 genes for the other parts give the full variable domain: KAGVTQTPRYLIKTRGQQVTLSCSPISGHRSVSWYQQTPGQGLQFLFEYFSETQRNKGNFPGRFSGRQFSNSRSEMNVSTLELGDSALYLCASSLSSGGAPHEQYFGPGTRLTVT.